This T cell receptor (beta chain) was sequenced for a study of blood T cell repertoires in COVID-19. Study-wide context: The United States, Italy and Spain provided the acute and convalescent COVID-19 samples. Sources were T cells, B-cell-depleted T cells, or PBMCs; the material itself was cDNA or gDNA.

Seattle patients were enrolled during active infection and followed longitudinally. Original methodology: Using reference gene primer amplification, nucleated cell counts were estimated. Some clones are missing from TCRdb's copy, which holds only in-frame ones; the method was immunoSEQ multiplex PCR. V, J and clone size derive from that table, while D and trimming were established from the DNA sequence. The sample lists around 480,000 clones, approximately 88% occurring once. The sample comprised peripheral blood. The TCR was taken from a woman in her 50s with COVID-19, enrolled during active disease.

The CDR3 here is CASSLSDKTEAFF. The DNA for the CDR3 is TGTGCCAGCAGTTTATCGGACAAAACTGAAGCTTTCTTT. The chain links TRBV27 to TRBJ1-1; tentative D call: TRBD1 (5 bases). There are 13 residues in the CDR3. The V and J ends lost 0 bases and 5 bases respectively, with 7 bases between them. Per the germline V gene, CDR1 is MNHEY and CDR2 is SMNVEV (reference sequence).